A selection of T cell receptor beta chains follows, all from one sample in a study of glioma-infiltrating T cells after dendritic cell vaccination. The assay was immunoSEQ multiplex PCR, and TCRdb's table has in-frame clones only and misses some. The sample yields 100,000 or so clones, around 90% seen once. The sequences come from blood, collected after dendritic cell vaccination. The source is a human donor with glioblastoma. Both conserved end residues are part of each CDR3. The order of the fields is clone size, J gene, V gene, D gene, CDR3 DNA, CDR3 protein. A D gene is named only where the DNA matches it firmly. Clone size is stated in some rows and not others, as once, few, many or a class when expanded.

. TRBJ2-1 TRBV6-1 TRBD2 TGTGCCAGCAGTGACCTGAATAGCGGGAGTTGGAATGAGCAGTTCTTC CASSDLNSGSWNEQFF
. TRBJ1-5 TRBV7-9 TRBD1 TGTGCCAGCAGCTTGAGGGGGCGGGCCGGCGGCCAGCCCCAGCATTTT CASSLRGRAGGQPQHF
. TRBJ2-2 TRBV4-2 TRBD2 TGTGCCAGCAGCCATCTAGCGGGAAACACCGGGGAGCTGTTTTTT CASSHLAGNTGELFF
. TRBJ1-4 TRBV5-1 . TGCGCCAGCAGCTTGGGGGGGGACACTAATGAAAAACTGTTTTTT CASSLGGDTNEKLFF
. TRBJ2-2 TRBV7-6 TRBD2 TGTGCCAGCAGCTTAGGGGGCGGGAGAACCGGGGAGCTGTTTTTT CASSLGGGRTGELFF
. TRBJ2-7 TRBV30 TRBD1 TGTGCCTGGAGTAACAGGGGGAATGGCCACGAGCAGTACTTC CAWSNRGNGHEQYF
few TRBJ1-1 TRBV10-1 . TGCGCCAGCAGACAGGACGCTCTGAGCACTGAAGCTTTCTTT CASRQDALSTEAFF
. TRBJ1-5 TRBV4-1 TRBD1 TGCGCCAGCAGCCCCCAGGACAGGGGGGGTCAGCCCCAGCATTTT CASSPQDRGGQPQHF
. TRBJ2-3 TRBV2 TRBD2 TGTGCCAGCAGTGTCCTAGCGGGGGGAACAGATACGCAGTATTTT CASSVLAGGTDTQYF
. TRBJ2-7 TRBV5-1 TRBD2 TGCGCCAGCAGCGAAGGCCTCGGGGGGTTAAGCTACGAGCAGTACTTC CASSEGLGGLSYEQYF
. TRBJ2-7 TRBV30 . TGTGCCTGGAATACGGGTAGCGAAACGTACGAGCAGTACTTC CAWNTGSETYEQYF
. TRBJ2-5 TRBV7-9 . TGTGCCAGCAGCTTAGGACAGGTCCAAGAGACCCAGTACTTC CASSLGQVQETQYF
. TRBJ1-4 TRBV2 TRBD1 TGTGCCAGCAGTTCTGACACAGGGGCGGGTGAAAAACTGTTTTTT CASSSDTGAGEKLFF
. TRBJ1-2 TRBV6-5 . TGTGCCACCTCCTTGGGCACCTACTATGGCTACACCTTC CATSLGTYYGYTF
. TRBJ1-1 TRBV6-4 . TGTGCCAGCAGTGATACGAGCAGGGGCACTGAAGCTTTCTTT CASSDTSRGTEAFF
. TRBJ2-7 TRBV14 TRBD1 TGTGCCAGCAGCCAGACAGGGTTTCGATACTTC CASSQTGFRYF
. TRBJ2-5 TRBV4-1 . TGCGCCAGCAGCCAAGATCCTAGCAGAGGGGAGACCCAGTACTTC CASSQDPSRGETQYF
. TRBJ2-7 TRBV5-1 . TGCGCCAGCAGCATCCCTGGGGGCCAGGGGCAGTACTTC CASSIPGGQGQYF
. TRBJ1-1 TRBV11-2 . TGTGCCAGCAGCTTCGAAGGGGCAAACACTGAAGCTTTCTTT CASSFEGANTEAFF
. TRBJ1-5 TRBV6-6 TRBD1 TGTGCCAGCAGTTCAGGGGGACGCAATCAGCCCCAGCATTTT CASSSGGRNQPQHF
few TRBJ1-5 TRBV9 . TGTGCCAGCGGAGGCGGGAACGGGCCCCAGCATTTT CASGGGNGPQHF
. TRBJ2-7 TRBV25-1 . TGTGCCAGCAGTGAATTGGGACTCTACGAGCAGTACTTC CASSELGLYEQYF
. TRBJ2-7 TRBV30 TRBD2 TGTGCCGGGACCGGGGGGGGTCCCTACGAGCAGTACTTC CAGTGGGPYEQYF
. TRBJ2-2 TRBV7-3 TRBD2 TGTGCCAGCAGCCATAGCGGGGGGGCCAACACCGGGGAGCTGTTTTTT CASSHSGGANTGELFF
few TRBJ1-6 TRBV30 . TGTGCCTGGAGTGCCAGGGAAAATTCACCCCTCCACTTT CAWSARENSPLHF
. TRBJ2-2 TRBV5-1 . TGCGCCAGCAGCGAGGCAGGGTTGCGCGGGGAGCTGTTTTTT CASSEAGLRGELFF
. TRBJ1-6 TRBV21-1 . TGTGCCAGCAGCAAGAGTGACAGGGGTTCACCCCTCCACTTT CASSKSDRGSPLHF
. TRBJ2-7 TRBV11-2 . TGTGCCAGCAGCGTATACAGGGTCAAGTACGAGCAGTACTTC CASSVYRVKYEQYF
. TRBJ2-1 TRBV6-5 . TGTGCCAGCAGTTTAGGGGATGAGCAGCTCTTC CASSLGDEQLF
few TRBJ1-5 TRBV7-8 . TGTGCCAGCAGCCCCCGGAGGGGCGGCAATCAGCCCCAGCATTTT CASSPRRGGNQPQHF
. TRBJ2-7 TRBV30 . TGTGCCTGGAGCCGCGGAATTAGCTCCTACGAGCAGTACTTC CAWSRGISSYEQYF
. TRBJ2-3 TRBV9 . TGTGCCAGCAGCGTTGCGGTGATAGGAACAGATACGCAGTATTTT CASSVAVIGTDTQYF
. TRBJ1-2 TRBV2 TRBD1 TGTGCCAGCAGCCCCGGGACAGAATATGGCTACACCTTC CASSPGTEYGYTF
. TRBJ1-1 TRBV5-1 TRBD1 TGCGCCAGCAGCACGGGACAGGTCAGCACTGAAGCTTTCTTT CASSTGQVSTEAFF
. TRBJ2-7 TRBV6-5 . TGTGCCAGCAGCCAGGGGCCGAGGGTAAACGAGCAGTACTTC CASSQGPRVNEQYF
. TRBJ2-7 TRBV5-4 TRBD1 TGTGCCAGCAGCGACGCCCGGACAGGGGCTTCCTCCGAGCAGTACTTC CASSDARTGASSEQYF
. TRBJ2-7 TRBV2 . TGTGCCAGCCACGTCTCGGGTGGCAGCTCCTACGAGCAGTACTTC CASHVSGGSSYEQYF
. TRBJ2-7 TRBV13 TRBD2 TGTGCCAGCAGCCTCGGACTAGCGGGAGGTAACGAGCAGTACTTC CASSLGLAGGNEQYF
. TRBJ1-5 TRBV5-6 . TGTGCCAGCAGTTGGCCGGTGGGGGGTCGGCATCAGCCCCAGCATTTT CASSWPVGGRHQPQHF
. TRBJ2-3 TRBV7-9 . TGTGCCAGCAGCCGGACAGACACAGATACGCAGTATTTT CASSRTDTDTQYF
. TRBJ2-1 TRBV29-1 . TGCAGCGGGAGGGTGGCAGGGAACAATGAGCAGTTCTTC CSGRVAGNNEQFF
. TRBJ2-7 TRBV6-5 . TGTGCCAGCAGTTATGGGGGACTTTACGAGCAGTACTTC CASSYGGLYEQYF
few TRBJ2-7 TRBV11-3 TRBD2 TGTGCCAGCAGCTTAGCTAGCGGGTCCCTAGACGAGCAGTACTTC CASSLASGSLDEQYF
few TRBJ2-3 TRBV5-6 TRBD2 TGTGCCAGCAGCTTGGTTAGCGGGGGTGATACGCAGTATTTT CASSLVSGGDTQYF
. TRBJ2-3 TRBV7-9 . TGTGCCAGCAGCTTAGGATGGGCAGACCGGACTAGCACAGATACGCAGTATTTT CASSLGWADRTSTDTQYF
. TRBJ1-5 TRBV11-2 . TGTGCCAGCAGTCGCACGGCGGGGACCAGCAATCAGCCCCAGCATTTT CASSRTAGTSNQPQHF
. TRBJ2-3 TRBV6-6 TRBD1 TGTGCCAGCAGTTACCCCGGGACAGGGGAGGGAGATACGCAGTATTTT CASSYPGTGEGDTQYF
. TRBJ2-7 TRBV9 . TGTGCCAGCAGCGTGACAGTGAGCTCCTACGAGCAGTACTTC CASSVTVSSYEQYF
once TRBJ1-5 TRBV5-1 TRBD1 TGCGCCAGCAGCCCGACAGGGAGTACGGGTCAGCCCCAGCATTTT CASSPTGSTGQPQHF
. TRBJ2-7 TRBV27 TRBD1 TGTGCCAGCAGCCTATCAGGGGGCCCCTACGAGCAGTACTTC CASSLSGGPYEQYF